These T cell receptor beta chains were read from a single sample in a study of T cell clones after liver transplantation. The data were produced by immunoSEQ multiplex PCR, yet TCRdb's version contains in-frame clones alone and is incomplete. The data hold tens of thousands of clones, with nearly 85% observed a single time. This sample comprised CD4+ T cells from blood, obtained approximately 3.5 years after liver transplant. These receptors all come from a human patient who received a liver transplant. Certain T cells may be donor cells from the graft. CDR3s include the opening cysteine and the closing phenylalanine or tryptophan. A D gene is named only where the DNA matches it firmly. Part of the rows lack a size; the others show once, few, many or a class for expanded clones.

>TRBV30|.|TRBJ2-7|.
TGTGCCTGGAGTGTAAAGTGGGGTCCGACCTACGAGCAGTACTTC
CAWSVKWGPTYEQYF
>TRBV7-9|TRBD2|TRBJ2-1|.
TGTGCCAGCAGCTTGAGGGCGATAGCGGGAGGGGGCGATGAGCAGTTCTTC
CASSLRAIAGGGDEQFF
>TRBV6-1|.|TRBJ2-5|.
TGTGCCAGCAGTCGGGAGACCCAGTACTTC
CASSRETQYF
>TRBV4-1|.|TRBJ2-1|.
TGCGCCAGCAGCCAAGATGAGGGCCGTCTGGCCTACAATGAGCAGTTCTTC
CASSQDEGRLAYNEQFF
>TRBV25-1|.|TRBJ1-1|few
TGTGCCAGCCGTTCACAGCTCCAGAACACTGAAGCTTTCTTT
CASRSQLQNTEAFF
>TRBV15|TRBD1|TRBJ1-2|few
TGTGCCACCAGCAGAGGGAGGGGGCTGGACTATGGCTACACCTTC
CATSRGRGLDYGYTF
>TRBV14|.|TRBJ2-1|few
TGTGCCAGCAGCCAAGAGTGGGCTGAGCAGTTCTTC
CASSQEWAEQFF
>TRBV6-6|.|TRBJ2-5|.
TGTGCCAGCAGACACCAAGAGACCCAGTACTTC
CASRHQETQYF
>TRBV27|.|TRBJ2-7|.
TGTGCCAGCAGTCCGACAGGGACTTATCATCGGGAGCAGTACTTC
CASSPTGTYHREQYF
>TRBV7-6|.|TRBJ2-1|few
TGTGCCAGCAGCTTAGGACGCTACAATGAGCAGTTCTTC
CASSLGRYNEQFF
>TRBV19|TRBD1|TRBJ1-2|.
TGTGCCACCACCGACAGGGACCCTAACTATGGCTACACCTTC
CATTDRDPNYGYTF
>TRBV19|TRBD1|TRBJ2-1|.
TGTGCCAGCGGACAGGGGTTCAATGAGCAGTTCTTC
CASGQGFNEQFF
>TRBV2|.|TRBJ1-2|.
TGTGCCAGCAGTTCCGGCCGAGACTATGGCTACACCTTC
CASSSGRDYGYTF
>TRBV5-4|.|TRBJ2-1|.
TGTGCCAGCAGCTTGCCCAGGGGAGGGTCCGTGTACAATGAGCAGTTCTTC
CASSLPRGGSVYNEQFF
>TRBV19|TRBD2|TRBJ2-1|.
TGTGCCAGTAGTATGCAAGCGGGAGTGGAGCAGTTCTTC
CASSMQAGVEQFF
>TRBV29-1|.|TRBJ2-4|.
TGCAGCGTTAACTTCCCGACAGGGAGGGCGGACATTCAGTACTTC
CSVNFPTGRADIQYF
>TRBV5-5|.|TRBJ1-4|.
TGTGCCAGCAGCTCGGTCGCGGGGAGAGAAAAACTGTTTTTT
CASSSVAGREKLFF
>TRBV6-5|TRBD2|TRBJ2-1|.
TGTGCCAGCAGTTCGGGACTAGCGGGAGGGGGGTTTGAGCAGTTCTTC
CASSSGLAGGGFEQFF
>TRBV1|.|TRBJ1-1|once
TGCACCAGCAGCCAAGGGCTAGCCCTGAAAGGTGAAGCTTTCTTT
CTSSQGLALKGEAFF
>TRBV6-6|TRBD2|TRBJ2-7|.
TGTGCCAGCAGGTACACGGGCTCGGGAGGGGAGCAGTACTTC
CASRYTGSGGEQYF
>TRBV28|.|TRBJ1-1|.
TGTGCCAGCAGTTTAGGGTCAGCTACGAACACTGAAGCTTTCTTT
CASSLGSATNTEAFF
>TRBV28|.|TRBJ1-4|once
TGTGCCAGCAGTGGGGGGGGCAGCAGTAATGAAAAACTGTTTTTT
CASSGGGSSNEKLFF
>TRBV7-8|.|TRBJ1-1|.
TGTGCCAGCAGCTTAATGGTGGGAATGAACACTGAAGCTTTCTTT
CASSLMVGMNTEAFF
>TRBV5-6|TRBD1|TRBJ2-6|.
TGTGCCAGCAGGGGGACAGGAGCCGGTTACTCTGGGGCCAACGTCCTGACTTTC
CASRGTGAGYSGANVLTF
>TRBV28|TRBD2|TRBJ2-7|few
TGTGCCAGCAGTTTATGGGTTATGGCGGGGGGACCCGGGGAGCAGTACTTC
CASSLWVMAGGPGEQYF
>TRBV10-1|TRBD1|TRBJ2-7|.
TGCGCCAGCAGTAATTATCCGGGACAGGCATACTACGAGCAGTACTTC
CASSNYPGQAYYEQYF
>TRBV9|.|TRBJ1-2|.
TGTGCCAGCAGCGTCTCAGGGAATCAATACTATGGCTACACCTTC
CASSVSGNQYYGYTF
>TRBV9|TRBD2|TRBJ2-3|.
TGTGCCAGCAGCGTACAGGGCGGGAGGGGAGTGGATACGCAGTATTTT
CASSVQGGRGVDTQYF
>TRBV11-2|.|TRBJ2-7|.
TGTGCCAGCAGCCTGGTGGGGGGATACCTAAGCGAGCAGTACTTC
CASSLVGGYLSEQYF
>TRBV6-6|.|TRBJ1-5|.
TGTGCCAGCTTCCTGACAGGAAGCAATCAGCCCCAGCATTTT
CASFLTGSNQPQHF
>TRBV10-1|.|TRBJ2-2|.
TGCGCCAGCAGGGCAGGACTTGGTCAGGGGGAGCTGTTTTTT
CASRAGLGQGELFF
>TRBV7-2|.|TRBJ2-5|.
TGTGCCAGCAGCTTAGGCGCGTTAGGGGCCGGTGGAGAGACCCAGTACTTC
CASSLGALGAGGETQYF
>TRBV7-9|TRBD2|TRBJ2-4|.
TGTGCCAGCAGCCCCAACAGCGGGAATGTGGCCAAAAACATTCAGTACTTC
CASSPNSGNVAKNIQYF
>TRBV5-6|.|TRBJ2-1|.
TGTGCCAGCAGCTTGAATTGGGGTGCTCGGTCCCTTGGATACAATGAGCAGTTCTTC
CASSLNWGARSLGYNEQFF
>TRBV10-2|.|TRBJ2-2|.
TGCGCCACGTCGAACACCGGGGAGCTGTTTTTT
CATSNTGELFF
>TRBV29-1|.|TRBJ2-1|.
TGCAGCGTTGAAGGAGGGGCGTTTTACAATGAGCAGTTCTTC
CSVEGGAFYNEQFF
>TRBV6-5|TRBD2|TRBJ2-7|.
TGTGCCAGCACTACTAGCGGGAGGCACTCCTACGAGCAGTACTTC
CASTTSGRHSYEQYF
>TRBV10-1|.|TRBJ1-2|.
TGCGCCAGCAGTGGGAGTCTCGCGTCTGGCTACACCTTC
CASSGSLASGYTF
>TRBV28|.|TRBJ2-7|.
TGTGCCAGCAGTATCAGGCCCGGGGCAGGCTACGAGCAGTACTTC
CASSIRPGAGYEQYF
>TRBV5-1|.|TRBJ2-7|.
TGCGCCAGCAGCTTCCTGGGCGGAGAAGTCTACGAGCAGTACTTC
CASSFLGGEVYEQYF
>TRBV5-6|.|TRBJ1-2|.
TGTGCCAGCAGCTTAGGAGTGGCGGGCTACACCTTC
CASSLGVAGYTF
>TRBV7-2|.|TRBJ1-5|once
TGTGCCAGCAGCCCCTCCACGGTTAACCAGCCCCAGCATTTT
CASSPSTVNQPQHF
>TRBV5-4|.|TRBJ2-7|.
TGTGCCAGCAGCTTGATCGGACAGCCCTACGAGCAGTACTTC
CASSLIGQPYEQYF
>TRBV2|.|TRBJ1-4|.
TGTGCCAGCAACCCGACGCTAACTAATGAAAAACTGTTTTTT
CASNPTLTNEKLFF
>TRBV5-6|.|TRBJ2-1|.
TGTGCCAGCAGCTCTACAACTAGCTATGAGCAGTTCTTC
CASSSTTSYEQFF
>TRBV5-1|TRBD2|TRBJ2-3|.
TGCGCCAGCAGCTTTGGACTAGCGGGAGATAGCACAGATACGCAGTATTTT
CASSFGLAGDSTDTQYF